Below, 12 T cell receptor beta chains from the same sample are listed, as sequenced in a study of cytomegalovirus exposure and HLA in healthy donors. Both 60 Vbeta primers and 13 Jbeta primers went into the PCR. This table comes from immunoSEQ multiplex PCR, and its TCRdb copy is limited to in-frame clones, with some not included. The sample consists of roughly 100,000 clones, over 70% of them appearing once. The sample comprised PBMCs. Receptor source: a man aged 40-50 years in good health and CMV-seronegative.

This chain's CDR3 is CASSHPAREATYEQYF. The CDR3 DNA sequence: TGCGCCAGCAGCCATCCTGCGCGGGAGGCTACCTACGAGCAGTACTTC. This chain connects TRBV4-1 to TRBJ2-7, with 8 bases lining up with TRBD2. V shed 3 bases, J shed 2 bases, and the junction held 9 bases outside the gene matches. Germline V gives CDR1 MGHRA, CDR2 YSYEKL. The CDR3 is 16 amino acids.

V usage is TRBV7-9 and J usage is TRBJ1-1, with 8 bases identical to TRBD1. Germline V gives CDR1 SEHNR, CDR2 FQNEAQ (reference sequence). This CDR3 comprises 14 residues. J was trimmed by 1 base and V by 4 bases; bases with no gene match: 2. The CDR3 loop reads CASSSGTGNTEAFF. The CDR3 DNA follows: TGTGCCAGCAGCTCCGGGACAGGGAACACTGAAGCTTTCTTT.

This chain joins TRBV6-1 and TRBJ1-4, with D unresolved. Germline V gene data show CDR1 as MNHNS and CDR2 as SASEGT. The CDR3 has 12 residues. The germline V and J ends were trimmed by 10 bases and 4 bases, with 10 bases remaining between them. CDR3 sequence reads: CAIGLINEKLFF. Here the CDR3 DNA reads TGTGCCATCGGACTGATTAATGAAAAACTGTTTTTT.

The chain employs TRBV30 and TRBJ2-7; 7 nucleotides agree with TRBD1. CDR3 size: 13 residues. Unmatched junction bases numbered 5, after V lost 4 bases and J lost 2 bases. CDR1 and CDR2 (germline): GTSNPN, SVGIG (reference sequence). CDR3 sequence: CAWTTGATYEQYF. The DNA for the CDR3 is TGTGCCTGGACAACAGGGGCTACCTACGAGCAGTACTTC.

This chain joins TRBV2 and TRBJ1-2; the D is unclear. The V gene lost 7 bases and the J gene lost 0 bases, with 9 bases spanning the gap. Germline V gene sequence: CDR1 SNHLY, CDR2 FYNNEI. This CDR3 is 13 amino acids long. The CDR3 is CASIQSPNYGYTF. The DNA for the CDR3 is TGTGCCAGCATCCAGTCTCCTAACTATGGCTACACCTTC.

The rearrangement joins TRBV5-1 to TRBJ2-5, with TRBD1 matching over 11 bases. The V segment lost 7 bases and the J segment 5 bases; nucleotides outside the gene matches: 4. This CDR3 has 13 residues. Germline-derived CDR1 and CDR2 are SGHRS and YFSETQ. CDR3 amino acids: CASRTGGLETQYF. CDR3 in DNA: TGCGCCAGCCGGACAGGGGGCCTGGAGACCCAGTACTTC. Variable domain in full (rest from reference TRBV5-1 and TRBJ2-5): KAGVTQTPRYLIKTRGQQVTLSCSPISGHRSVSWYQQTPGQGLQFLFEYFSETQRNKGNFPGRFSGRQFSNSRSEMNVSTLELGDSALYLCASRTGGLETQYFGPGTRLLVL.

A few counts support this clone. This rearrangement joins TRBV10-3 to TRBJ1-2, with TRBD1 matching 9 bases. Trimming at V came to 3 bases and at J to 5 bases, leaving 1 base not matched to a gene. The CDR3 totals 13 residues. The germline V gene has CDR1 ENHRY and CDR2 SYGVKD. DNA of the CDR3: TGTGCCATCAGTGAAGGGACAGGGTATGGCTACACCTTC. Amino acids: CAISEGTGYGYTF.

The CDR3 loop is CASSSGQGNDEAFF. Here the CDR3 DNA reads TGTGCCAGCAGCTCGGGACAGGGGAATGATGAAGCTTTCTTT. V gene TRBV7-9 combines with J gene TRBJ1-1, with 10 bases matching TRBD1. The junction had 6 bases not matched to a gene; V was cut back by 4 bases and J by 7 bases. Germline CDR1 and CDR2: SEHNR and FQNEAQ (reference sequence). The CDR3 sequence is 14 residues long.

V gene TRBV27 combines with J gene TRBJ2-7, with 11 bases lining up with TRBD1. The trim removed 4 bases at V and 6 bases at J, leaving 11 bases unmatched. Germline CDR1 and CDR2: MNHEY and SMNVEV (reference sequence). The CDR3 is 16 amino acids. The DNA of the CDR3 is TGTGCCAGCAGTTGGACAGGGGGCCTGGATGGCGGCGAGCAGTACTTC. The encoded protein is CASSWTGGLDGGEQYF.

The V gene is TRBV4-1, the J gene TRBJ1-3; 11 bases are shared with TRBD1. This CDR3 is built from 18 residues. The junction had 8 bases not matched to a gene; V was cut back by 0 bases and J by 4 bases. Germline loops: CDR1 MGHRA, CDR2 YSYEKL. The CDR3 bases are TGCGCCAGCAGCCAAGACCTTCGTGGACAGGGGGCAGGAAACACCATATATTTT. Its translation is CASSQDLRGQGAGNTIYF.

The gene calls are TRBV25-1 and TRBJ2-3; a possible D gene is TRBD2 (7 bases). Trimming pared 1 base from V and 2 bases from J, leaving 13 bases between. The length of the CDR3 is 16 residues. CDR1 and CDR2 from the germline V gene are MGHDK and SYGVNS. CDR3 nucleotide sequence: TGTGCCAGCAGTGAATTAGGGGGGGGGACCACAGATACGCAGTATTTT. Residues: CASSELGGGTTDTQYF.

V usage is TRBV11-3 and J usage is TRBJ1-3; D gene uncertain. Trimming removed 5 bases from V and 1 base from J, with 15 bases in between. Germline values: CDR1 SGHNT, CDR2 YENEEA. The CDR3 length is 16 residues. CDR3: CASSQNGEESGNTIYF. The CDR3 bases are TGTGCCAGCAGCCAAAACGGGGAGGAGTCTGGAAACACCATATATTTT.